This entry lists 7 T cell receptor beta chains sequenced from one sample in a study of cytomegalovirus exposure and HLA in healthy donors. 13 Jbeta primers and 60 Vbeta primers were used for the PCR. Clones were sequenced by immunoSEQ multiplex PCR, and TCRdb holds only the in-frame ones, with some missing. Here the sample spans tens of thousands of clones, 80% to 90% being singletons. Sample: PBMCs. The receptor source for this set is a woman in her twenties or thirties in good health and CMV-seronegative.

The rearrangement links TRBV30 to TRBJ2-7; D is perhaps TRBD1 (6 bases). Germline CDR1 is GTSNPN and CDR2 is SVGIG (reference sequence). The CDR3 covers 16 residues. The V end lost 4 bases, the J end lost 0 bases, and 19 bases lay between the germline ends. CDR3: CAWTLNRDTSSYEQYF. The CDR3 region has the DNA TGTGCCTGGACCTTAAATCGGGACACGAGCTCCTACGAGCAGTACTTC.

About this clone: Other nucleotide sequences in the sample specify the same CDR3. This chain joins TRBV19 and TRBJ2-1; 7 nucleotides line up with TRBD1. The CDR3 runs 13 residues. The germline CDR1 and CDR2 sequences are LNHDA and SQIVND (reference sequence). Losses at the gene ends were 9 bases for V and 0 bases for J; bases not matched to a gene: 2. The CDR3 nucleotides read TGTGCCAGCAGGACAGGCTCCTACAATGAGCAGTTCTTC. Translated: CASRTGSYNEQFF.

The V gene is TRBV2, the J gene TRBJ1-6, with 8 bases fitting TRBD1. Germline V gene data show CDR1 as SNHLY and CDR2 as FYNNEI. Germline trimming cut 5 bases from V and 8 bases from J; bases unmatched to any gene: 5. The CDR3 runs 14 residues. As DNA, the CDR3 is TGTGCCAGCAGTAGAGGACAGGGACATTCACCCCTCCACTTT. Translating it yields CASSRGQGHSPLHF.

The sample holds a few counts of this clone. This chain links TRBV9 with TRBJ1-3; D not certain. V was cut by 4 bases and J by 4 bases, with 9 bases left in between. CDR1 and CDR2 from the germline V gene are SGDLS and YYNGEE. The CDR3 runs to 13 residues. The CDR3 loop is CASSPPSGNTIYF. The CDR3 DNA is TGTGCCAGCAGCCCCCCCTCCGGAAACACCATATATTTT. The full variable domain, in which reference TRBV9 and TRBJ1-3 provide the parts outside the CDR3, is DSGVTQTPKHLITATGQRVTLRCSPRSGDLSVYWYQQSLDQGLQFLIQYYNGEERAKGNILERFSAQQFPDLHSELNLSSLELGDSALYFCASSPPSGNTIYFGEGSWLTVV.

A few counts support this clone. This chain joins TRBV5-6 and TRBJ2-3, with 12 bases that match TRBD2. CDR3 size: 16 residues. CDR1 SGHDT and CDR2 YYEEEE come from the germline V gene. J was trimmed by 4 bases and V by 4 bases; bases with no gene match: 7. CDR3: CASSPGLAGPSDTQYF. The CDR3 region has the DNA TGTGCCAGCAGCCCAGGACTAGCGGGGCCTTCAGATACGCAGTATTTT.

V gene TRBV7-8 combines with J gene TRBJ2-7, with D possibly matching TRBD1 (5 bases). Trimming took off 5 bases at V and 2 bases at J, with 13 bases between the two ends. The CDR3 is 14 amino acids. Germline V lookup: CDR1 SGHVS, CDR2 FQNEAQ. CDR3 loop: CASSQLQGTYEQYF. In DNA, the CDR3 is TGTGCCAGCAGCCAACTTCAGGGAACCTACGAGCAGTACTTC.

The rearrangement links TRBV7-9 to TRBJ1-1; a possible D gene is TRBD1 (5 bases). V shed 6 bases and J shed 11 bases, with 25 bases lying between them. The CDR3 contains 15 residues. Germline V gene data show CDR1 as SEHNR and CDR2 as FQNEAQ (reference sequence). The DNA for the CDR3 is TGTGCCAGCAGTTGGGGGAGGTCGGGCTCGGAGGCTGCTTTCTTT. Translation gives CASSWGRSGSEAAFF.